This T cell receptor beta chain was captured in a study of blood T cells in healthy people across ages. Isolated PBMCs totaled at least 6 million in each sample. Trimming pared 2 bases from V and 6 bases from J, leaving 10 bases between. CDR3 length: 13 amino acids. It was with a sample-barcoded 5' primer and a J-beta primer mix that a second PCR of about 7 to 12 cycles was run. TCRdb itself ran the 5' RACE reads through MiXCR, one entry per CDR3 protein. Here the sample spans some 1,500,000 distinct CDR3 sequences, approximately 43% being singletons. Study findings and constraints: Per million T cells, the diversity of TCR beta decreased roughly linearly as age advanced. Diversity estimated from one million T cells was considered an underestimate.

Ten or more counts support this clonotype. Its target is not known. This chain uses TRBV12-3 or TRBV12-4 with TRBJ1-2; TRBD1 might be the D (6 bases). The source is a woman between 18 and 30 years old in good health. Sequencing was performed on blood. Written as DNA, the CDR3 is TGTGCCAGCAGTTTACGGGCAGGGGATGGCTACACCTTC. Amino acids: CASSLRAGDGYTF.